The source of this TCR beta chain is a study of T-cell reconstitution after alpha-beta-depleted transplantation in children listed by TCRdb under 2016. Broadly, across the study: T-cell immune reconstitution after TCRalphabeta/CD19-depleted allogeneic hematopoietic cell transplantation in children was quantitatively tracked in the study by means of TCR repertoire profiling.

The library was obtained by PCR. Sequencing was performed on an Illumina HiSeq 2500. TCR libraries were prepared with molecular barcoding, using unique molecular identifiers to normalize TCRbeta repertoire quantification. Through fastp at Q25 and MiXCR, TCRdb rebuilt clones from the public reads, retaining in-frame beta chains. One record per CDR3 amino acid sequence lists the most common genes and DNA. Recorded for this sample are about 230,000 distinct CDR3 sequences; about 9.6% of them occurred a single time. The ten largest clonotypes hold approximately 5% of the sample. This clonotype has ten or more counts. Its antigen is currently not known. No per-base quality is available; no much larger clone lies one base away. Deletion took 3 bases off V and 5 bases off J, with a span of 25 bases between the germline ends. The germline V gene gives CDR1 as SGHTA and CDR2 as FQGNSA. Reading from cysteine to phenylalanine, the CDR3 counts 18 amino acids. CDR3 DNA only is kept here, 54 bases in frame from base 1.

The chain joins TRBV7-2 to TRBJ1-1, with TRBD1 perhaps the D gene, on 5 matching bases. Material: PBMCs from the stem cell graft donor, obtained from the stem cell graft. This sequence originates from a human donor who donated a stem cell graft to a child with SCID. The CDR3 loop reads CASSFVRQWGGFGTEAFF. The nucleotide sequence is given as TGTGCCAGCAGCTTCGTTCGTCAGTGGGGGGGGTTTGGGACTGAAGCTTTCTTT. The CDR3 plus the reference TRBV7-2 and TRBJ1-1 genes for the other parts give the full variable domain: GAGVSQSPSNKVTEKGKDVELRCDPISGHTALYWYRQSLGQGLEFLIYFQGNSAPDKSGLPSDRFSAERTGGSVSTLTIQRTQQEDSAVYLCASSFVRQWGGFGTEAFFGQGTRLTVV.